This T cell receptor beta chain is from a study of shared clonotypes between healthy human individuals. Study-level background: Plates per donor: three CD4 naive, three CD4 memory, two CD8 naive, one CD8 memory.

This clone has more than one count but fewer than ten. Researchers ran the assay at a deep level. Across several immunoSEQ plates, the genomic DNA of each subset was split evenly. Study processing details: For the immunoSEQ data, sequences were junction-only without quality scores, so filtering differed. Sequencing was performed with immunoSEQ multiplex PCR; in TCRdb, only in-frame clones are kept and a portion is missing. That table supplies the V and J calls and clone size; D and trimming were determined from the DNA. Of 2 million to 2.5 million clones in the sample, around 95% were seen once. CDR3 length: 14 amino acids. Germline CDR1 reads SGHRS; CDR2 reads YFSETQ. Between the trimmed V and J ends, which lost 4 bases and 5 bases, there was a span of 12 bases.

The TCR originated in a man between 18 and 35 years old in good health. The chain carries TRBV5-1 and TRBJ2-2, with D unclear. The source material was naive CD4+ T cells sorted from blood. Subset given: CD45RA+ positively selected. As DNA, the CDR3 is TGCGCCAGCAGCCCAAGATCTTATACCGGGGAGCTGTTTTTT. Protein sequence: CASSPRSYTGELFF. Full variable domain (outside the CDR3, taken from reference TRBV5-1 and TRBJ2-2): KAGVTQTPRYLIKTRGQQVTLSCSPISGHRSVSWYQQTPGQGLQFLFEYFSETQRNKGNFPGRFSGRQFSNSRSEMNVSTLELGDSALYLCASSPRSYTGELFFGEGSRLTVL.